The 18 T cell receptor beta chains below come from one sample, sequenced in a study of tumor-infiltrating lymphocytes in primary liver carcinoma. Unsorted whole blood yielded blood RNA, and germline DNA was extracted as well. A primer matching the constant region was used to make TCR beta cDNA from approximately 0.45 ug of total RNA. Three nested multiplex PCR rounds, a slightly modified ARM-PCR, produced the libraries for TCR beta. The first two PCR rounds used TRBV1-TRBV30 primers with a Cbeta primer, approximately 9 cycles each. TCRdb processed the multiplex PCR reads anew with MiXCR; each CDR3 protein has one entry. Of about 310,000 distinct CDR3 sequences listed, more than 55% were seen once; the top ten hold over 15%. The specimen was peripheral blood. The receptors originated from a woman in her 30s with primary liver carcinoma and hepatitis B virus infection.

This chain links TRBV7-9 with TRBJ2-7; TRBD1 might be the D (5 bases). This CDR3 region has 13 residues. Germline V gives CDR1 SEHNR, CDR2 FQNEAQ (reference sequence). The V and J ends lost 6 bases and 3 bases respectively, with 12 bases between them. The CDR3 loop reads CASRSTAGYEQYF. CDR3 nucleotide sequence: TGTGCCAGCAGGTCGACAGCCGGCTACGAGCAGTACTTC.

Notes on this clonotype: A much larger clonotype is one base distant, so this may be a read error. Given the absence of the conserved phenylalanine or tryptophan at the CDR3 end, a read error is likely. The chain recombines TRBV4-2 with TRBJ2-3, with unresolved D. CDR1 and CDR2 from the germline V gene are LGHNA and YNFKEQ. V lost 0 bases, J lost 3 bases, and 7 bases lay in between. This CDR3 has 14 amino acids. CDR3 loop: CASSQERATDTQYC. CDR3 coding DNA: TGTGCCAGCAGCCAAGAACGGGCAACAGATACGCAGTATTGT.

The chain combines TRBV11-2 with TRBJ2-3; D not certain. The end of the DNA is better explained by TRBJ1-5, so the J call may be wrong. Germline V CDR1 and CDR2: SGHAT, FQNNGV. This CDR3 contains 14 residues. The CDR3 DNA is TGTGCCAGCAGCCGTAGCGGGAGCACAGATACGCAGCATTTT. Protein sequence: CASSRSGSTDTQHF.

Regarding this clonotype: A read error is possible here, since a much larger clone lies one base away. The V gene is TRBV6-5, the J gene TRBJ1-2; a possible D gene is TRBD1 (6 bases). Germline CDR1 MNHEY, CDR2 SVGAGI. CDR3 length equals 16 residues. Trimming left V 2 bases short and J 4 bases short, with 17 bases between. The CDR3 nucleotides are TGTGCCAGCAGTTACCGGGACACCCCTAATTTCTATGGCTACACCTTC. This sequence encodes CASSYRDTPNFYGYTF.

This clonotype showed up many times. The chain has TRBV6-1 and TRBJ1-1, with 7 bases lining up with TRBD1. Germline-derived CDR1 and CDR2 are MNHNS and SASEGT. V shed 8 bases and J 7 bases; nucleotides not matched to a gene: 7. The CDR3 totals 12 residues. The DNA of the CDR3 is TGTGCCAGCGACAACAGGGGTCGTGAAGCTTTCTTT. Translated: CASDNRGREAFF.

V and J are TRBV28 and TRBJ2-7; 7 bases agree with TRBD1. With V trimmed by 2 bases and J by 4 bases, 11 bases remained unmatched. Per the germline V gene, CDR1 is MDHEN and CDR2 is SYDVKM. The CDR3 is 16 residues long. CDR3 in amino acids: CASSLDLGRGSYEQYF. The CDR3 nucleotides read TGTGCCAGCAGTTTAGATTTGGGCAGGGGGAGTTACGAGCAGTACTTC.

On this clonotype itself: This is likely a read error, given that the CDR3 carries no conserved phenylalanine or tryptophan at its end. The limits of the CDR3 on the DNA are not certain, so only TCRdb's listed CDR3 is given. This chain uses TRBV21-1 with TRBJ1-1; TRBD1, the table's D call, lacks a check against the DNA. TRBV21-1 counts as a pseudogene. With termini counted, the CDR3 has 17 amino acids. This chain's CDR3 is CASNLRDSLFSNTEAFY.

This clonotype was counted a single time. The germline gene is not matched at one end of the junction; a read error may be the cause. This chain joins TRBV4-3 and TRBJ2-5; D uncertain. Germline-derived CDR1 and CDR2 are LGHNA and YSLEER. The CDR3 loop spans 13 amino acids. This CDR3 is CASSQILKETQYF. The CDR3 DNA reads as TGCGCCAGCAGCCAGATTCTTAAAGAGACCCAGTATTTC.

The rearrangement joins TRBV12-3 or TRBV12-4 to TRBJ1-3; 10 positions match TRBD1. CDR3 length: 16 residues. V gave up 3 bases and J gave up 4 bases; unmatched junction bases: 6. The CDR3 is CASSLSGTGVGNTIYF. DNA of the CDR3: TGTGCCAGCAGTTTGTCTGGGACAGGGGTGGGAAACACCATATATTTT.

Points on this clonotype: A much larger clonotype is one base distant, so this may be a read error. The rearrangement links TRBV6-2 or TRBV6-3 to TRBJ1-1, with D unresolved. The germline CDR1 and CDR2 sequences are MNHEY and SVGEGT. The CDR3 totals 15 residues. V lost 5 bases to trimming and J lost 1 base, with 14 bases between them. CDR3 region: CASSTQDLRNTEAFF. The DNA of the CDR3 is TGTGCCAGCAGTACGCAGGATTTGAGGAACACTGAAGCTTTCTTT.

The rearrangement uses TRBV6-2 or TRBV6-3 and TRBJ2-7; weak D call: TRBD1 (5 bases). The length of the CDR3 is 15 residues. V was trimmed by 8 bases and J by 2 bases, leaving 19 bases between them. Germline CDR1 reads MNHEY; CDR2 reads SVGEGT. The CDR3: CASGAAGFSTYEQYF. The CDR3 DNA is TGTGCCAGCGGGGCTGCAGGTTTTTCAACCTACGAGCAGTACTTC.

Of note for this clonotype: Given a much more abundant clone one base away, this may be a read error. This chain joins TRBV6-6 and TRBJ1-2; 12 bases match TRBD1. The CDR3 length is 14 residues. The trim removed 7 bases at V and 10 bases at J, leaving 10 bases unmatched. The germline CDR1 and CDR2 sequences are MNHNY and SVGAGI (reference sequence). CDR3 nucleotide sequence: TGTGCCAGCACCCAGGGACAGGGGGCGCGTGACTACACCTTC. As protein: CASTQGQGARDYTF.

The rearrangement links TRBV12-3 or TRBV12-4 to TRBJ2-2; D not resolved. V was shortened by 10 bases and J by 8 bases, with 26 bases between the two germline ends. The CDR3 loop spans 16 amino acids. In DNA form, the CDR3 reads TGTGCCAACAGCCTATCTAGTGGAAGTAGAACGGGGGAGCTGTTTTTT. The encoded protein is CANSLSSGSRTGELFF.

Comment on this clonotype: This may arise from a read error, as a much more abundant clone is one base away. The CDR3 loop is CSVADDAAMNTEAFF. For the CDR3, the DNA is TGCAGCGTCGCAGACGACGCCGCCATGAACACTGAAGCTTTCTTT. This chain joins TRBV29-1 and TRBJ1-1; no firm D call. The CDR3 is 15 amino acids. Germline V gene lookup returns CDR1 SQVTM and CDR2 ANQGSEA. Trimming removed 6 bases at V and 0 bases at J, with 17 bases between.

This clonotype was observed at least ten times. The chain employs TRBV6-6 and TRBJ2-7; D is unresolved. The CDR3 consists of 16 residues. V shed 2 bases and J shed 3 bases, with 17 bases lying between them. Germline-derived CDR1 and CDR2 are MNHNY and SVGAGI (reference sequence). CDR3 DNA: TGTGCCAGCAGTTACCTGGGGTCCACCCCCGTCTACGAGCAGTACTTC. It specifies CASSYLGSTPVYEQYF.

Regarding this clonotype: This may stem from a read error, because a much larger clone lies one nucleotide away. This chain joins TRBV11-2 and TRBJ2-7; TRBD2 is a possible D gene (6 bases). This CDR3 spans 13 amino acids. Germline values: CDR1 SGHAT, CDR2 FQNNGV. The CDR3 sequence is CVSSFRGDYEQYF. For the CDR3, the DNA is TGTGTCAGCAGCTTCCGCGGGGACTACGAGCAGTACTTC.

CDR3 in amino acids: CAVGLRDTSLRYF. The DNA of the CDR3 is TGTGCCGTAGGTCTTCGAGACACCTCTTTAAGGTACTTC. This chain joins TRBV30 and TRBJ2-7; D unresolved. Germline CDR1 reads GTSNPN; CDR2 reads SVGIG (reference sequence). The V and J ends lost 8 bases and 12 bases respectively, with 26 bases between them. CDR3 length equals 13 residues. Complete variable domain (other parts from reference TRBV30 and TRBJ2-7): SQTIHQWPATLVQPVGSPLSLECTVEGTSNPNLYWYRQAAGRGLQLLFYSVGIGQISSEVPQNLSASRPQDRQFILSSKKLLLSDSGFYLCAVGLRDTSLRYFGPGTRLTVT.

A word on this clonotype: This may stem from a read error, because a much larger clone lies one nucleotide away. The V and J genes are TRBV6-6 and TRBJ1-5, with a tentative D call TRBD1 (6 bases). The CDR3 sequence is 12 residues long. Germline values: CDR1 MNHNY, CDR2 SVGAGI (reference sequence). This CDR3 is CATRGGNQPKHF. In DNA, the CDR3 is TGTGCCACTCGGGGGGGCAATCAGCCCAAGCATTTT.